This is a list of T cell receptor beta chains from one sample in a study of early T cells in non-severe SARS-CoV-2 infection. TCRdb used MiXCR to reprocess the 5' RACE reads, holding one entry per CDR3 protein. The sample lists approximately 71,000 distinct CDR3 sequences, 12% occurring once. Material for sequencing was whole blood. These receptors were obtained from an adult who was a healthcare worker with PCR-confirmed SARS-CoV-2 infection or an uninfected control (not recorded which). The CDR3 runs from the conserved cysteine through the conserved F or W. D genes are given only for firm matches. Clone size is stated in some rows and not others, as once, few, many or a class when expanded.

j_call v_call d_call clone_size cdr3_aa cdr3_nt
TRBJ1-4 TRBV20-1 NA once CSASFSNEKLFF TGCAGTGCTTCTTTCAGTAATGAAAAACTGTTTTTT
TRBJ1-1 TRBV11-2 NA NA CASSLLGRTEAFF TGTGCCAGCAGCCTACTAGGACGGACTGAAGCTTTCTTT
TRBJ2-1 TRBV12-3/TRBV12-4 NA many CASSLRAGSYNEQFF TGTGCCAGCAGTTTAAGGGCAGGCTCCTACAATGAGCAGTTCTTC
TRBJ1-4 TRBV4-1 NA many CASSPGGRPWAEKLFF TGCGCCAGCAGCCCGGGGGGCCGTCCCTGGGCAGAAAAACTGTTTTTT
TRBJ2-1 TRBV7-6 TRBD2 many CASSPSGGTGGEQFF TGTGCCAGCAGTCCTAGCGGGGGTACCGGTGGGGAGCAGTTCTTC
TRBJ2-5 TRBV28 TRBD2 few CASSTRASGVETQYF TGTGCCAGCAGTACCCGGGCTAGCGGGGTCGAGACCCAGTACTTC
TRBJ1-1 TRBV4-2 NA NA CASSQDSGYPNTEAFF TGTGCCAGCAGCCAAGATTCAGGGTACCCGAACACTGAAGCTTTCTTT
TRBJ2-1 TRBV28 NA NA CASSLVTGAGSLYNEQFF TGTGCCAGCAGTTTAGTTACCGGGGCCGGGTCTCTCTACAATGAGCAGTTCTTC
TRBJ1-1 TRBV30 NA few CAWSVRANTEAFF TGTGCCTGGAGTGTAAGAGCGAACACTGAAGCTTTCTTT
TRBJ2-7 TRBV10-3 TRBD2 few CAISPGLASYEQYF TGTGCCATCAGCCCCGGACTAGCGTCCTACGAGCAGTACTTC
TRBJ2-5 TRBV7-8 TRBD2 NA CASKPSRILAGDKTQYF TGTGCCAGCAAACCAAGTAGGATCCTAGCGGGGGATAAGACCCAGTACTTC
TRBJ2-7 TRBV30 TRBD2 few CACHIAGGLYEQYF TGTGCCTGCCATATAGCGGGGGGGCTGTACGAGCAGTACTTC
TRBJ2-7 TRBV4-1 NA NA CASSHPGKVPYEQYF TGCGCCAGCAGCCACCCGGGAAAGGTTCCCTACGAGCAGTACTTC
TRBJ2-1 TRBV6-5 TRBD2 many CASSYAVERGDEQFF TGTGCCAGCAGTTACGCCGTAGAGCGGGGGGACGAGCAGTTCTTC
TRBJ1-1 TRBV5-1 NA few CASSLVGWNTEAFF TGCGCCAGCAGCTTGGTCGGGTGGAACACTGAAGCTTTCTTT
TRBJ1-1 TRBV30 NA many CAWREGKNTEAFF TGTGCCTGGAGGGAGGGAAAGAACACTGAAGCTTTCTTT
TRBJ1-6 TRBV11-2 NA many CASSFGTNSPLHF TGTGCCAGCAGCTTTGGGACCAATTCACCCCTCCACTTT
TRBJ1-2 TRBV27 TRBD1 NA CASSPRTGREFNYGYTF TGTGCCAGCAGTCCTAGGACAGGGAGGGAATTTAACTATGGCTACACCTTC
TRBJ2-2 TRBV5-1 TRBD2 many CASSWGLAGNTGELFF TGCGCCAGCAGCTGGGGACTAGCGGGAAACACCGGGGAGCTGTTTTTT
TRBJ2-1 TRBV7-3 NA few CASSTEGHYFLSINEQFF TGTGCCAGCAGCACAGAGGGACATTATTTTCTTTCTATAAATGAGCAGTTCTTC
TRBJ2-1 TRBV5-4 TRBD2 few CASSSGGGSYNEQFF TGTGCCAGCAGCTCGGGGGGAGGGTCCTACAATGAGCAGTTCTTC
TRBJ1-3 TRBV11-2 NA NA CVSSLGRAGNTIYF TGTGTCAGCAGCTTGGGCAGGGCTGGAAACACCATATATTTT
TRBJ2-1 TRBV20-1 NA NA CSVSLVRGDNEQFF TGCAGTGTCTCCCTTGTTCGCGGGGACAATGAGCAGTTCTTC
TRBJ1-6 TRBV2 TRBD1 NA CASSETGINSPLHF TGTGCCAGCAGTGAGACAGGGATTAATTCACCCCTCCACTTT
TRBJ1-1 TRBV5-1 NA NA CASSLVRGAGEAFF TGCGCCAGCAGCTTGGTTCGGGGCGCCGGTGAAGCTTTCTTT
TRBJ1-4 TRBV18 NA few CASSPSPGRSNEKLFF TGTGCCAGCTCACCATCCCCGGGACGGAGTAATGAAAAACTGTTTTTT
TRBJ1-2 TRBV5-5 TRBD1 NA CASSFQGTVLYGYTF TGTGCCAGCAGCTTTCAAGGGACAGTACTTTATGGCTACACCTTC
TRBJ2-1 TRBV6-2/TRBV6-3 NA NA CASRVDGANEQFF TGTGCCAGCAGAGTAGACGGGGCCAATGAGCAGTTCTTC
TRBJ2-3 TRBV9 TRBD2 NA CASSPREGEIDTQYF TGTGCCAGCAGCCCCCGGGAGGGGGAAATAGATACGCAGTATTTT
TRBJ2-3 TRBV7-2 NA many CASSLESGRSTDTQYF TGTGCCAGCAGCTTAGAGAGCGGGCGGAGCACAGATACGCAGTATTTT
TRBJ2-5 TRBV4-3 NA many CASSQGAQGQETQYF TGCGCCAGCAGCCAAGGAGCTCAGGGCCAAGAGACCCAGTACTTC
TRBJ1-1 TRBV11-3 TRBD1 once CAGSSDGTVEAFF TGTGCCGGCAGCTCGGACGGGACAGTTGAAGCTTTCTTT
TRBJ1-1 TRBV11-2 TRBD1 many CASSSPGQGLQNTEAFF TGTGCCAGCAGCTCGCCGGGACAGGGCTTGCAGAACACTGAAGCTTTCTTT
TRBJ2-2 TRBV6-2/TRBV6-3 NA NA CASSYSTRLNTGELFF TGTGCCAGCAGTTACTCGACCAGGTTGAACACCGGGGAGCTGTTTTTT
TRBJ2-5 TRBV3-1 TRBD2 NA CASSQPLAGAQETQYF TGTGCCAGCAGCCAACCCCTAGCGGGGGCTCAAGAGACCCAGTACTTC
TRBJ2-5 TRBV2 NA NA CASSESAIYQETQYF TGTGCCAGCAGTGAATCGGCAATCTACCAAGAGACCCAGTACTTC
TRBJ2-7 TRBV5-4 NA NA CASSLIPESSYEQYF TGTGCCAGCAGCTTGATCCCGGAGAGCTCCTACGAGCAGTACTTC
TRBJ2-1 TRBV11-2 TRBD1 few CASRGTGMWNEQFF TGTGCCAGCAGGGGGACAGGGATGTGGAATGAGCAGTTCTTC
TRBJ2-5 TRBV29-1 NA many CSVASRIRETQYF TGCAGCGTTGCCTCTCGGATCCGAGAGACCCAGTACTTC
TRBJ2-2 TRBV6-1 NA NA CASSISGEWLF TGTGCCAGCAGTATATCGGGGGAATGGCTTTTT
TRBJ2-5 TRBV20-1 NA many CSAQDSRGKETQYF TGCAGTGCTCAAGACTCCAGAGGGAAAGAGACCCAGTACTTC
TRBJ2-7 TRBV7-3 TRBD2 few CASSLSGGVDEQYF TGTGCCAGCAGCCTCAGCGGGGGGGTCGACGAGCAGTACTTC
TRBJ1-2 TRBV5-1 NA many CASSLGIGDMNYGYTF TGCGCCAGCAGCTTGGGAATCGGGGATATGAACTATGGCTACACCTTC
TRBJ1-1 TRBV29-1 TRBD1 many CSGDRGLSTEAFF TGCAGCGGCGACAGGGGTTTGAGCACTGAAGCTTTCTTT
TRBJ2-5 TRBV6-6 TRBD2 many CASSLLAGGQLGETQYF TGTGCCAGCAGTCTCTTAGCGGGGGGGCAATTGGGAGAGACCCAGTACTTC
TRBJ2-5 TRBV12-3/TRBV12-4 TRBD1 few CASSFPRTGEETQYF TGTGCCAGCAGTTTCCCTCGGACAGGGGAAGAGACCCAGTACTTC
TRBJ2-7 TRBV6-5 NA NA CASGGLHHYEQYF TGTGCCAGCGGTGGATTACACCACTACGAGCAGTACTTC
TRBJ1-5 TRBV7-2 NA NA CASSIWPDQPQHF TGTGCCAGCAGTATTTGGCCGGATCAGCCCCAGCATTTT